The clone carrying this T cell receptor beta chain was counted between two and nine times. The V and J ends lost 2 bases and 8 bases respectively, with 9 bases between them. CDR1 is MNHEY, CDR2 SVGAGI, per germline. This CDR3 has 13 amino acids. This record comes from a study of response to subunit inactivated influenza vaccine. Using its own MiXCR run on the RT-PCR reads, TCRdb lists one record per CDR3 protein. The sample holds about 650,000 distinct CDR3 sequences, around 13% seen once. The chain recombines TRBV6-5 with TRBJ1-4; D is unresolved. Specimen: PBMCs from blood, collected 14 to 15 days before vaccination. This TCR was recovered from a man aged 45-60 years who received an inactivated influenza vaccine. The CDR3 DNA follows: TGTGCCAGCAGTTACGCCACGCCCGAAAAACTGTTTTTT. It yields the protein CASSYATPEKLFF.